This is a list of T cell receptor beta chains from one sample in a study of cytotoxic CD8 clonotypes in ibrutinib-treated CLL. TCRdb's copy holds only in-frame clones and misses some; the assay was immunoSEQ multiplex PCR. The sample includes around 53,000 clones, around 52% of them seen just once. This sample comprised PBMCs, obtained at disease progression, from a patient treated with ibrutinib. The receptors were gathered from a human donor with chronic lymphocytic leukemia. The CDR3 runs from the conserved cysteine through the conserved F or W. D genes are given only for firm matches. Some rows mark clone size as missing; the rest say once, few, many or name a class of expanded clone.

size: once
V: TRBV4-2
J: TRBJ2-7
D: .
length: 15
DNA: TGTGCCAGCAGCTCCCTCGAAAGACTAGACTACGAGCAGTACTTC
CDR3: CASSSLERLDYEQYF

size: few
V: TRBV28
J: TRBJ2-1
D: .
length: 11
DNA: TGTGCCAGCAGTTCGAGTCGGGAGCAGTTCTTC
CDR3: CASSSSREQFF

size: .
V: TRBV25-1
J: TRBJ1-2
D: .
length: 11
DNA: TGTGCCAGCAGTGATGGCGGTGGCTACACCTTC
CDR3: CASSDGGGYTF

size: .
V: TRBV7-2
J: TRBJ2-7
D: .
length: 13
DNA: TGTGCCAGCAGCCAAGCCGCGGGGAGGGAGCAGTACTTC
CDR3: CASSQAAGREQYF

size: few
V: TRBV19
J: TRBJ2-1
D: .
length: 17
DNA: TGTGCCAGTCGAACCACAGGGGCGGGAAGCTCCTACAATGAGCAGTTCTTC
CDR3: CASRTTGAGSSYNEQFF

size: .
V: TRBV7-2
J: TRBJ2-7
D: TRBD2
length: 15
DNA: TGTGCCAGCAGCTTAGTCGGGGGCGGGAGGTACGAGCAGTACTTC
CDR3: CASSLVGGGRYEQYF

size: .
V: TRBV2
J: TRBJ2-3
D: TRBD2
length: 14
DNA: TGTGCCACCCAGCTAGCGGGAGCCGCAGATACGCAGTATTTT
CDR3: CATQLAGAADTQYF

size: .
V: TRBV5-1
J: TRBJ2-3
D: TRBD1
length: 16
DNA: TGCGCCAGCAGCAAAGCGGACAGGGGGTTGACAGATACGCAGTATTTT
CDR3: CASSKADRGLTDTQYF

size: few
V: TRBV9
J: TRBJ2-1
D: TRBD2
length: 15
DNA: TGTGCCAGCAGCGTAGATGGCGGGAGGTACAATGAGCAGTTCTTC
CDR3: CASSVDGGRYNEQFF

size: few
V: TRBV15
J: TRBJ2-1
D: TRBD2
length: 16
DNA: TGTGCCACCAGCAGAGATCTAGTGGTAGCGGGAGCGGAGCAGTTCTTC
CDR3: CATSRDLVVAGAEQFF

size: .
V: TRBV5-6
J: TRBJ2-5
D: .
length: 15
DNA: TGTGCCAGCAGCTTGGTATTTTCACAACAAGAGACCCAGTACTTC
CDR3: CASSLVFSQQETQYF

size: .
V: TRBV5-6
J: TRBJ2-7
D: .
length: 11
DNA: TGTGCCAGCAGACGAACCGGGACACCAGACTTC
CDR3: CASRRTGTPDF

size: .
V: TRBV27
J: TRBJ2-7
D: .
length: 14
DNA: TGTGCCAGCAGAACTGGGACGCATACCTACGAGCAGTACTTC
CDR3: CASRTGTHTYEQYF

size: .
V: TRBV7-2
J: TRBJ2-7
D: .
length: 12
DNA: TGTGCCAGCAGCCACCGGTCCTACGAGCAGTACTTC
CDR3: CASSHRSYEQYF

size: few
V: TRBV10-1
J: TRBJ1-1
D: .
length: 17
DNA: TGCGCCAGCAGTGAGTCTAGGACAGTAAGGACGAACACTGAAGCTTTCTTT
CDR3: CASSESRTVRTNTEAFF

size: .
V: TRBV19
J: TRBJ1-5
D: .
length: 14
DNA: TGTGCCAGTAGTTTTTTCCTGGGGAATCAGCCCCAGCATTTT
CDR3: CASSFFLGNQPQHF

size: few
V: TRBV27
J: TRBJ1-4
D: TRBD1
length: 16
DNA: TGTGCCAGCAGCCGTTACCAGGACAGGGTCGGTGAAAAACTGTTTTTT
CDR3: CASSRYQDRVGEKLFF

size: .
V: TRBV2
J: TRBJ2-2
D: TRBD1
length: 17
DNA: TGTGCCAGCAGTGCCCCCTACCGGGACAGGGCGAACGGGGAGCTGTTTTTT
CDR3: CASSAPYRDRANGELFF

size: .
V: TRBV4-2
J: TRBJ1-5
D: .
length: 15
DNA: TGTGCCAGCAGCGACACAGGGTATTTCAATCAGCCCCAGCATTTT
CDR3: CASSDTGYFNQPQHF

size: .
V: TRBV6-1
J: TRBJ1-2
D: TRBD1
length: 14
DNA: TGTGCCAGCAGTGAAGACAGGGGGTGGGATGGCTACACCTTC
CDR3: CASSEDRGWDGYTF

size: .
V: TRBV5-1
J: TRBJ1-2
D: .
length: 14
DNA: TGCGCCAGCAGTTCTTTGGGGGTTGGTGATGGCTACACCTTC
CDR3: CASSSLGVGDGYTF

size: few
V: TRBV9
J: TRBJ2-7
D: .
length: 15
DNA: TGTGCCAGCAGCCCAAGCGGGCTTAGCTCCTACGAGCAGTACTTC
CDR3: CASSPSGLSSYEQYF

size: once
V: TRBV11-2
J: TRBJ1-1
D: .
length: 13
DNA: TGTGCCAGCACCCGACAGATGAACACTGAAGCTTTCTTT
CDR3: CASTRQMNTEAFF

size: .
V: TRBV19
J: TRBJ1-2
D: .
length: 12
DNA: TGTGCCAGTACGACAGATAACTATGGCTACACCTTC
CDR3: CASTTDNYGYTF

size: .
V: TRBV6-5
J: TRBJ1-4
D: .
length: 13
DNA: TGTGCCAGCAGTTACAGTAATGATGGAAAACTGTTTTTT
CDR3: CASSYSNDGKLFF

size: few
V: TRBV18
J: TRBJ1-2
D: .
length: 13
DNA: TGTGCCAGCTCACCCATGGACAGCAGTGGCTACACCTTC
CDR3: CASSPMDSSGYTF

size: few
V: TRBV28
J: TRBJ1-5
D: .
length: 14
DNA: TGTGCCAGCAGCCCCGCGGGGCGCAATCAGCCCCAGCATTTT
CDR3: CASSPAGRNQPQHF

size: .
V: TRBV7-6
J: TRBJ2-7
D: .
length: 13
DNA: TGTGCCAGCAGCCACATTAAGGCCGGCGAGCAGTACTTC
CDR3: CASSHIKAGEQYF

size: .
V: TRBV7-9
J: TRBJ2-7
D: .
length: 14
DNA: TGTGCCAGCAGCTTCACTAAGGGATCCTACGAGCAGTACTTC
CDR3: CASSFTKGSYEQYF

size: once
V: TRBV30
J: TRBJ1-3
D: .
length: 14
DNA: TGTGCCTGGAGTAAACACCTTGGGGAAAACACCATATATTTT
CDR3: CAWSKHLGENTIYF

size: .
V: TRBV7-9
J: TRBJ1-6
D: TRBD1
length: 17
DNA: TGTGCCAGCAGCTTAAGCGCAGGGGGTTCCTATAATTCACCCCTCCACTTT
CDR3: CASSLSAGGSYNSPLHF

size: few
V: TRBV5-1
J: TRBJ2-7
D: .
length: 14
DNA: TGCGCCAGCAGCTTGGGTTCGTGGGGAGGCGAGCAGTACTTC
CDR3: CASSLGSWGGEQYF

size: .
V: TRBV25-1
J: TRBJ1-1
D: .
length: 14
DNA: TGTGCCAGCAGTGGCCTGACAGTGTACACTGAAGCTTTCTTT
CDR3: CASSGLTVYTEAFF

size: once
V: TRBV25-1
J: TRBJ1-2
D: .
length: 11
DNA: TGTGCCAGCAGTGAAAACCTTGGCTACACCTTC
CDR3: CASSENLGYTF

size: few
V: TRBV28
J: TRBJ1-5
D: .
length: 12
DNA: TGTGCCAGCAGTAGGCCAGTTCAGCCCCAGCATTTT
CDR3: CASSRPVQPQHF

size: .
V: TRBV6-5
J: TRBJ1-1
D: .
length: 14
DNA: TGTGCCAGCAGTCAGCAGGGGAGGGCCACTGAAGCTTTCTTT
CDR3: CASSQQGRATEAFF

size: .
V: TRBV9
J: TRBJ1-1
D: .
length: 14
DNA: TGTGCCAGCAGCGTGGGGACACTGAACACTGAAGCTTTCTTT
CDR3: CASSVGTLNTEAFF

size: .
V: TRBV30
J: TRBJ1-2
D: .
length: 14
DNA: TGTGCCTGGAGTGTACGGGAGGGGATCTATGGCTACACCTTC
CDR3: CAWSVREGIYGYTF

size: few
V: TRBV7-2
J: TRBJ2-7
D: TRBD2
length: 14
DNA: TGTGCCAGCAGCTCCGGGGGGAGTTCGCGCGAGCAGTACTTC
CDR3: CASSSGGSSREQYF

size: few
V: TRBV28
J: TRBJ2-3
D: TRBD2
length: 17
DNA: TGTGCCAGCAGTTTAACCGGGACTAGCGGATATGGGAATACGCAGTATTTT
CDR3: CASSLTGTSGYGNTQYF

size: .
V: TRBV6-1
J: TRBJ2-1
D: TRBD1
length: 15
DNA: TGTGCCAGCAGCAGACCGGGACAGGGCATCAATGAGCAGTTCTTC
CDR3: CASSRPGQGINEQFF

size: .
V: TRBV15
J: TRBJ1-3
D: .
length: 14
DNA: TGTGCCACCAGCAGAGATCGGGGGATCAGGACCATATATTTT
CDR3: CATSRDRGIRTIYF

size: .
V: TRBV2
J: TRBJ1-1
D: .
length: 12
DNA: TGTGCCAGCAGTGAACTCTCGGGTAAAGCTTTCTTT
CDR3: CASSELSGKAFF

size: .
V: TRBV30
J: TRBJ2-5
D: .
length: 11
DNA: TGTGCCTGGGGGGTCCAAGAGACCCAGTACTTC
CDR3: CAWGVQETQYF

size: .
V: TRBV11-3
J: TRBJ1-1
D: .
length: 14
DNA: TGTGCCAGCAGCTTAGACCGGTTGTCGACTGAAGCTTTCTTT
CDR3: CASSLDRLSTEAFF

size: .
V: TRBV28
J: TRBJ2-2
D: .
length: 13
DNA: TGTGCCAGCCTTCGGACAGACACCGGGGAGCTGTTTTTT
CDR3: CASLRTDTGELFF

size: .
V: TRBV5-1
J: TRBJ1-1
D: TRBD1
length: 14
DNA: TGCGCCAGCAGCAGGGGGACAGGCCTTACTGAAGCTTTCTTT
CDR3: CASSRGTGLTEAFF

size: .
V: TRBV9
J: TRBJ2-7
D: .
length: 12
DNA: TGTGCCAGCAGCGCCACGACCGGGGAGCAGTACTTC
CDR3: CASSATTGEQYF

size: .
V: TRBV5-6
J: TRBJ2-5
D: .
length: 15
DNA: TGTGCCAGCAGCTTGGGTCACCGTGGGATGGAGACCCAGTACTTC
CDR3: CASSLGHRGMETQYF

size: .
V: TRBV6-1
J: TRBJ1-2
D: .
length: 12
DNA: TGTGCCATCGGGACCAGGGCCAGTGGCTACACCTTC
CDR3: CAIGTRASGYTF

size: .
V: TRBV14
J: TRBJ1-2
D: .
length: 14
DNA: TGTGCCAGCAGCCAAGGGCTTATCTCCCGACAGGAATTCTTC
CDR3: CASSQGLISRQEFF

size: .
V: TRBV4-3
J: TRBJ2-3
D: TRBD2
length: 16
DNA: TGCGCCAGCAGCCAAGAATGGACTAGCGACACAGATACGCAGTATTTT
CDR3: CASSQEWTSDTDTQYF

size: few
V: TRBV19
J: TRBJ2-7
D: .
length: 13
DNA: TGTGCCAGTAGCAGCATGGAGGGCTACGAGCAGTACTTC
CDR3: CASSSMEGYEQYF

size: .
V: TRBV20-1
J: TRBJ2-7
D: .
length: 11
DNA: TGCAGTGCTATATACAGCTACGAGCAGTACTTC
CDR3: CSAIYSYEQYF